This paragraph covers one T cell receptor beta chain sequence. Its specificity is unknown. V was shortened by 4 bases and J by 2 bases, with 8 bases between the two germline ends. CDR3 length equals 13 residues. CDR1 SGHTA and CDR2 FQGTGA come from the germline V gene. The data derive from a study of immune evolution from preneoplasia to lung adenocarcinoma. Libraries were prepared by immunoSEQ multiplex PCR; TCRdb keeps only in-frame clonotypes and omits some of them. The table records more than 13,000 clones, roughly 80% of them present only once. Findings and caveats of the study: Clonality was highest in normal lung, lower in later-stage lesions apparently.

This TCR came from an older person with lung adenocarcinoma. J is TRBJ1-1 and V is TRBV7-3; no firm D call. Sequencing was performed on FFPE minimally invasive lung adenocarcinoma tissue. CDR3 protein: CASSSRLNTEAFF. DNA for the CDR3: TGTGCCAGCAGCTCCAGGCTTAACACTGAAGCTTTCTTT.